The sequence of this TCR beta chain was determined in a study of shared clonotypes between healthy human individuals. This CDR3 region has 15 residues. CDR1 is SGHAT, CDR2 FQDESV, per germline (reference sequence). The V gene lost 5 bases and the J gene lost 2 bases, with 15 bases spanning the gap. This table comes from immunoSEQ multiplex PCR, and its TCRdb copy is limited to in-frame clones, with some not included. In the table there are about 1.1 million clones, approximately 80% of which are singletons. The source material was memory CD4+ T cells from PBMCs. Subset indicated: CD45RA-negative fraction. The rearrangement uses TRBV11-1 and TRBJ2-5, with D possibly matching TRBD1 (6 bases). The origin of this receptor is a man younger than 35 in good health. Some clones in this sample may be carry-over from other donors' samples. CDR3 nucleotide sequence: TGTGCCAGCAGCCGGGCAGGGGCGCGACAAGAGACCCAGTACTTC. Protein sequence: CASSRAGARQETQYF. The entire variable domain, with the rest obtained from reference TRBV11-1 and TRBJ2-5, is as follows: EAEVAQSPRYKITEKSQAVAFWCDPISGHATLYWYRQILGQGPELLVQFQDESVVDDSQLPKDRFSAERLKGVDSTLKIQPAELGDSAMYLCASSRAGARQETQYFGPGTRLLVL.